Following are 22 T cell receptor beta chains from one sample sequenced in a study. TCRdb re-called the RT-PCR reads with MiXCR, one entry per CDR3 protein. The table lists almost 700,000 distinct CDR3 sequences, 14% of them singletons. The sequencing sample was made of memory CD4+ T cells from blood. Receptors originate from a female donor in good health, serving as a healthy control.

This clonotype occurred a few times. The gene calls are TRBV12-3 or TRBV12-4 and TRBJ2-1; possibly TRBD1 for D (5 bases). CDR3 length: 14 amino acids. V lost 5 bases and J 7 bases, leaving 15 bases between the germline ends. The CDR3: CASSQGLSQNEQFF. The CDR3 DNA reads as TGTGCCAGCAGTCAGGGCCTCTCGCAGAATGAGCAGTTCTTC.

This clonotype was seen many times. This rearrangement joins TRBV20-1 to TRBJ2-1; tentative D call: TRBD2 (5 bases). The length of the CDR3 is 12 residues. Trimming stripped 1 base from V and 5 bases from J, with 6 bases between. Germline CDR1 reads DFQATT; CDR2 reads SNEGSKA (reference sequence). The CDR3 reads CSARAGNNEQFF. The CDR3 nucleotides read TGCAGTGCTAGAGCGGGAAACAATGAGCAGTTCTTC.

The table lists this clonotype with many counts. The rearrangement links TRBV20-1 to TRBJ1-6, with D perhaps matching TRBD1 (5 bases). CDR1 and CDR2 (germline): DFQATT, SNEGSKA (reference sequence). V was cut by 0 bases and J by 9 bases, with 9 bases left in between. This CDR3 spans 13 amino acids. The CDR3 DNA sequence: TGCAGTGCTAGAGATCACAGGCCTTCACCCCTCCACTTT. The encoded protein is CSARDHRPSPLHF.

The chain links TRBV12-3 or TRBV12-4 to TRBJ1-5, with 11 bases matching TRBD1. This CDR3 spans 15 amino acids. Unmatched junction bases numbered 2, after V lost 3 bases and J lost 4 bases. The DNA for the CDR3 is TGTGCCAGCAGTTTGGGGACAGGGGGGAATCAGCCCCAGCATTTT. It is translated as CASSLGTGGNQPQHF.

This clonotype came up a few times. CDR3 amino acids: CASSPLISNEQFF. CDR3 nucleotide sequence: TGTGCCAGCTCACCACTCATCAGCAATGAGCAGTTCTTC. This chain joins TRBV18 and TRBJ2-1; D call uncertain. Germline V lookup: CDR1 KGHSH, CDR2 LQKENI. V lost 1 base to trimming and J lost 6 bases, with 7 bases between them. The CDR3 runs 13 residues. Full variable domain (remainder filled in from reference TRBV18 and TRBJ2-1): NAGVMQNPRHLVRRRGQEARLRCSPMKGHSHVYWYRQLPEEGLKFMVYLQKENIIDESGMPKERFSAEFPKEGPSILRIQQVVRGDSAAYFCASSPLISNEQFFGPGTRLTVL.

This clonotype was seen at least ten times. This chain links TRBV7-2 with TRBJ2-5, with D unclear. Germline CDR1 SGHTA, CDR2 FQGNSA. Trimming removed 5 bases at V and 5 bases at J, with 9 bases between. The CDR3 covers 12 residues. The CDR3 coding sequence is TGTGCCAGCAGCACCCTTGGGGAGACCCAGTACTTC. This translates into CASSTLGETQYF.

This clonotype was observed at least ten times. This chain uses TRBV7-2 with TRBJ2-1; 10 bases agree with TRBD2. Germline values: CDR1 SGHTA, CDR2 FQGNSA. The CDR3 spans 14 residues. Trimming at V came to 5 bases and at J to 10 bases, leaving 8 bases not matched to a gene. CDR3 nucleotide sequence: TGTGCCAGCAGCCCCACCCTACTAGCGGGAGAGCAGTTCTTC. Translation: CASSPTLLAGEQFF.

This clonotype was picked up a small number of times. Germline is not matched at one junction end, which may reflect a read error. This chain links TRBV7-7 with TRBJ1-6; a possible D gene is TRBD1 (6 bases). Germline V gene sequence: CDR1 SSHAT, CDR2 FNYEAQ (reference sequence). The CDR3 extends over 14 amino acids. The CDR3 DNA reads as TGTGCTAGCAGTCCGGACAGTCCTCATTCACCCCTCCACTTT. Protein product: CASSPDSPHSPLHF.

This clonotype has only a few counts. The rearrangement uses TRBV6-5 and TRBJ2-2; D is perhaps TRBD2 (6 bases). Deletions cut 5 bases from V and 5 bases from J, with 9 bases between. The germline gives CDR1 MNHEY, CDR2 SVGAGI. The CDR3 runs to 13 residues. The DNA for the CDR3 is TGTGCCAGCAGTGGGGGAGGTACCGGGGAGCTGTTTTTT. It is translated as CASSGGGTGELFF.

This clonotype has only a few counts. The rearrangement links TRBV7-9 to TRBJ1-4; 9 positions agree with TRBD1. Germline lookup yields CDR1 SEHNR and CDR2 FQNEAQ (reference sequence). This CDR3 comprises 14 residues. V lost 6 bases to trimming and J lost 7 bases; unmatched junction nucleotides: 6. CDR3 sequence: CASSPGTGIEKLFF. The DNA for the CDR3 is TGTGCCAGCAGTCCTGGGACAGGGATTGAAAAACTGTTTTTT.

The chain combines TRBV30 with TRBJ2-1; tentative D call: TRBD2 (5 bases). This CDR3 has 15 residues. Germline V gene lookup returns CDR1 GTSNPN and CDR2 SVGIG (reference sequence). Trimming shortened V by 6 bases and J by 3 bases, and 18 bases separated the two germline ends. CDR3 in amino acids: CACSLVGKGYNEQFF. CDR3 nucleotide sequence: TGTGCCTGTAGTCTGGTCGGGAAGGGCTACAATGAGCAGTTCTTC.

The gene calls are TRBV19 and TRBJ1-2, with a possible D match to TRBD1 (6 bases). CDR3 length: 13 amino acids. CDR1 is LNHDA, CDR2 SQIVND, per germline (reference sequence). Trimming removed 3 bases from V and 3 bases from J, with 8 bases in between. CDR3: CASSIGQYYGYTF. The CDR3 DNA reads as TGTGCCAGTAGTATTGGACAGTACTATGGCTACACCTTC. Full variable domain (outside the CDR3, taken from reference TRBV19 and TRBJ1-2): DGGITQSPKYLFRKEGQNVTLSCEQNLNHDAMYWYRQDPGQGLRLIYYSQIVNDFQKGDIAEGYSVSREKKESFPLTVTSAQKNPTAFYLCASSIGQYYGYTFGSGTRLTVV.

The V call is TRBV5-1, the J call TRBJ2-1, with D maybe TRBD2 (7 bases). Germline V CDR1 and CDR2: SGHRS, YFSETQ. Trimming stripped 1 base from V and 5 bases from J, with 13 bases between. This CDR3 has 15 residues. CDR3 DNA sequence: TGCGCCAGCAGCTTGATGGAGGGGGGGGACAATGAGCAGTTCTTC. Encoded protein: CASSLMEGGDNEQFF.

The chain carries TRBV2 and TRBJ1-4; possibly TRBD1 for D (6 bases). V was shortened by 2 bases and J by 8 bases, with 12 bases between the two germline ends. This CDR3 region has 14 residues. Germline V gene data show CDR1 as SNHLY and CDR2 as FYNNEI. CDR3 protein: CASSETRTEEKLFF. CDR3 coding DNA: TGTGCCAGCAGTGAAACCCGGACAGAGGAAAAACTGTTTTTT.

Ten or more counts support this clonotype. The V gene is TRBV5-1, the J gene TRBJ2-5; the match to TRBD1 covers 7 bases. The junction had 3 bases not matched to a gene; V was cut back by 5 bases and J by 2 bases. CDR3 size: 13 residues. Germline CDR1 SGHRS, CDR2 YFSETQ. The CDR3 DNA is TGCGCCAGCAGGGGACAGCCTCAAGAGACCCAGTACTTC. Protein sequence: CASRGQPQETQYF. Filled out from reference TRBV5-1 and TRBJ2-5, the complete variable domain reads KAGVTQTPRYLIKTRGQQVTLSCSPISGHRSVSWYQQTPGQGLQFLFEYFSETQRNKGNFPGRFSGRQFSNSRSEMNVSTLELGDSALYLCASRGQPQETQYFGPGTRLLVL.

The chain has TRBV7-9 and TRBJ2-1; 7 bases agree with TRBD2. The CDR3 is 20 amino acids. Unmatched junction bases numbered 19, after V lost 4 bases and J lost 1 base. Germline V gene data show CDR1 as SEHNR and CDR2 as FQNEAQ (reference sequence). CDR3 nucleotides: TGTGCCAGCAGCTCCCCCCGGGCTAGCGGAAACCCCCTGTCCTACAATGAGCAGTTCTTC. Its protein is CASSSPRASGNPLSYNEQFF.

This clonotype was observed a handful of times. The CDR3 reads CASSFISESGYTF. As DNA, the CDR3 is TGTGCCAGCAGCTTCATTTCGGAGAGCGGCTACACCTTC. The chain is built from TRBV7-2 and TRBJ1-2, with D hard to call. V shed 3 bases and J shed 8 bases, with 13 bases lying between them. In germline, CDR1 is SGHTA, CDR2 FQGNSA. CDR3 length: 13 amino acids.

This clonotype appeared many times. This sequence joins TRBV25-1 and TRBJ2-7; 9 bases agree with TRBD2. Germline-derived CDR1 and CDR2 are MGHDK and SYGVNS. This CDR3 spans 14 amino acids. V was clipped by 5 bases and J by 3 bases; unmatched bases: 5. The CDR3 here is CASSRLAGNYEQYF. The CDR3, as DNA: TGTGCCAGCAGTCGGCTAGCGGGAAACTACGAGCAGTACTTC.

This clonotype has ten or more counts. V gene TRBV5-1 combines with J gene TRBJ2-3, with D unclear. The ends were cut back, 0 bases at V and 2 bases at J, with 7 bases in the middle. There are 14 residues in the CDR3. Germline V lookup: CDR1 SGHRS, CDR2 YFSETQ. The CDR3: CASSLGQNTDTQYF. The CDR3, as DNA: TGCGCCAGCAGCTTGGGTCAGAACACAGATACGCAGTATTTT.

This clonotype has a handful of counts. CDR3 bases: TGCGCCAGCAGCCCTGGGACTTACAACACTGAAGCTTTCTTT. Its protein product is CASSPGTYNTEAFF. V usage is TRBV5-1 and J usage is TRBJ1-1; D might be TRBD1 (5 bases). V lost 4 bases and J 2 bases, leaving 12 bases between the germline ends. CDR3 length equals 14 residues. Germline V gene sequence: CDR1 SGHRS, CDR2 YFSETQ. Together with reference TRBV5-1 and TRBJ1-1, the CDR3 gives the full variable domain: KAGVTQTPRYLIKTRGQQVTLSCSPISGHRSVSWYQQTPGQGLQFLFEYFSETQRNKGNFPGRFSGRQFSNSRSEMNVSTLELGDSALYLCASSPGTYNTEAFFGQGTRLTVV.

The V gene is TRBV12-3 or TRBV12-4, the J gene TRBJ2-2; no definite D call. Trimming took off 5 bases at V and 1 base at J, with 8 bases between the two ends. This CDR3 contains 14 residues. The CDR3 DNA sequence: TGTGCCAGCAGTCCCCTGAAGAACACCGGGGAGCTGTTTTTT. Its protein product is CASSPLKNTGELFF.

CDR3: CASSPTGTRSGELFF. The DNA of the CDR3 is TGTGCCAGCTCACCGACAGGGACAAGGTCCGGGGAGCTGTTTTTT. This chain connects TRBV18 to TRBJ2-2; TRBD1 agrees at 7 bases. CDR1 is KGHSH and CDR2 is LQKENI in the germline V gene. This CDR3 is 15 amino acids long. V gave up 3 bases and J gave up 6 bases; unmatched junction bases: 7.